The rows below give T cell receptor beta chains drawn from one sample of a study of OX40 agonist ivuxolimab in advanced cancers. The assay was immunoSEQ multiplex PCR, and TCRdb's table has in-frame clones only and misses some. The sample consists of about 120,000 clones, more than 80% of them appearing once. Sequenced here: CD4+ or CD8+ T cells sorted from blood, sampled in a trial of the OX40 agonist ivuxolimab. Receptors originate from an adult with an advanced solid tumor such as melanoma, head and neck, liver or kidney cancer. Each CDR3 is given with its conserved first and last residue. A D gene is named only where the DNA matches it firmly. The size of a clone is reported for some rows only, either as once, few or many, or as a class for expanded clones.

v_call	cdr3_length	j_call	clone_size	d_call	cdr3_nt	cdr3_aa
TRBV18	14	TRBJ2-5	NA	NA	TGTGCCAGCTCCCATGACATGGGGCGAGAGACCCAGTACTTC	CASSHDMGRETQYF
TRBV7-9	16	TRBJ1-6	few	TRBD1	TGTGCCAGCAGCTGGGGGACAGGAAACCTTAATTCACCCCTCCACTTT	CASSWGTGNLNSPLHF
TRBV4-1	15	TRBJ1-2	NA	TRBD1	TGCGCCAGCAGCCCCCGGGACAGGGGAATCTATGGCTACACCTTC	CASSPRDRGIYGYTF
TRBV6-1	15	TRBJ2-5	NA	NA	TGTGCCACATCCTTTCGGGTGGGGGCCGGGGAGACCCAGTACTTC	CATSFRVGAGETQYF
TRBV18	15	TRBJ1-1	NA	NA	TGTGCCAGCTCACCATCGTGGTCCAAGAACACTGAAGCTTTCTTT	CASSPSWSKNTEAFF
TRBV6-5	14	TRBJ1-1	NA	NA	TGTGCCAGCAGTCCGAACCTATTAAACACTGAAGCTTTCTTT	CASSPNLLNTEAFF
TRBV4-3	20	TRBJ2-5	once	TRBD2	TGCGCCAGCAGCCAAGAATGGTCTAGGGGACTAGCGGTCCGCCAAGAGACCCAGTACTTC	CASSQEWSRGLAVRQETQYF
TRBV5-1	13	TRBJ2-1	NA	NA	TGCGCCACCTCAGGGGGGGGTTACAATGAGCAGTTCTTC	CATSGGGYNEQFF
TRBV19	16	TRBJ2-3	NA	NA	TGTGCCAGTAGTCCGGAACGGTGGGGCACCGGAGATACGCAGTATTTT	CASSPERWGTGDTQYF
TRBV7-3	15	TRBJ2-3	once	TRBD2	TGTGCCAGCAGCTTAAGTGGACTAGCGGTAACTACGCAGTATTTT	CASSLSGLAVTTQYF
TRBV10-1	12	TRBJ2-7	NA	TRBD1	TGCGCCAGCAGCAAGACAGGGGGAGAGCAGTACTTC	CASSKTGGEQYF